The 27 T cell receptor beta chains presented below share a single source sample, sequenced in a study of regulatory T cells in long-lasting Graves disease. Construction of the TCR beta libraries employed iRepertoire HTBI primers in conjunction with Arm-PCR of CDR3 regions. TCRdb itself ran the multiplex PCR reads through MiXCR, one entry per CDR3 protein. Seen here are about 450,000 distinct CDR3 sequences, approximately 14% observed once, and the top ten hold approximately 17%. Documented time point: newly diagnosed GD, antithyroid drugs for less than 3 months. Scientists built the TCR library using RNA that was extracted from PBMCs. The sample was also reused in another study, on T cells in Graves' hyperthyroidism and ophthalmopathy.

The sequencing here drew on peripheral blood mononuclear cells (PBMCs), taken at new diagnosis, from a patient treated with antithyroid drugs. The receptors stem from a woman aged 45-60 years with Graves disease.

This clonotype was observed a handful of times. The V call is TRBV28, the J call TRBJ1-2, with 8 bases lining up with TRBD1. The V gene's germline CDR1 is MDHEN and CDR2 SYDVKM. The trim removed 6 bases at V and 5 bases at J, leaving 5 bases unmatched. The length of the CDR3 is 13 residues. The CDR3 nucleotides are TGTGCCAGCAGATACCAGGGGGCTTATGGCTACACCTTC. It is translated as CASRYQGAYGYTF.

This chain connects TRBV11-3 to TRBJ2-2; 11 nucleotides match TRBD1. Germline CDR1 and CDR2: SGHNT and YENEEA. Losses at the gene ends were 5 bases for V and 4 bases for J; bases not matched to a gene: 6. CDR3 length equals 16 residues. The CDR3 loop is CASSTVGQGGTGELFF. The CDR3 nucleotides are TGTGCCAGCAGCACAGTGGGACAGGGGGGCACCGGGGAGCTGTTTTTT. The whole variable domain, remainder taken from reference TRBV11-3 and TRBJ2-2, is EAGVVQSPRYKIIEKKQPVAFWCNPISGHNTLYWYLQNLGQGPELLIRYENEEAVDDSQLPKDRFSAERLKGVDSTLKIQPAELGDSAVYLCASSTVGQGGTGELFFGEGSRLTVL.

This clonotype has a single count. The rearrangement links TRBV14 to TRBJ1-2, with 9 bases identical to TRBD1. Looked up from germline, CDR1 is SGHDN and CDR2 is FVKESK. V lost 4 bases and J lost 7; bases outside the gene matches: 4. CDR3 length: 13 amino acids. The CDR3 sequence is CASSPWTGAGYTF. CDR3 nucleotides: TGTGCCAGCAGCCCCTGGACAGGGGCTGGCTACACCTTC.

This clonotype occurred a few times. This chain links TRBV6-2 or TRBV6-3 with TRBJ2-7; 12 positions match TRBD2. The CDR3 length is 14 residues. In germline, CDR1 is MNHEY, CDR2 SVGEGT. J was trimmed by 5 bases and V by 5 bases; bases with no gene match: 4. The CDR3 sequence is CASSVGLAGNEQYF. The DNA of the CDR3 is TGTGCCAGCAGTGTAGGACTAGCGGGAAACGAGCAGTACTTC.

This clonotype was found many times. The V gene is TRBV7-8, the J gene TRBJ2-5; D gene ambiguous. The V gene lost 1 base and the J gene lost 5 bases, with 14 bases spanning the gap. CDR3 length: 15 residues. Germline lookup yields CDR1 SGHVS and CDR2 FQNEAQ. The CDR3 DNA is TGTGCCAGCAGCTTAGACCCCCATCCCGGGGAGACCCAGTACTTC. Translating it yields CASSLDPHPGETQYF.

This clonotype has a handful of counts. The chain recombines TRBV6-2 or TRBV6-3 with TRBJ2-3; 9 positions match TRBD1. With 5 bases clipped from V and 3 bases from J, the junction kept 9 bases outside the gene matches. Germline V gene data show CDR1 as MNHEY and CDR2 as SVGEGT. The CDR3 consists of 16 residues. The CDR3 coding sequence is TGTGCCAGCAGTGCCGCGGACAGGGGTTTTACAGATACGCAGTATTTT. This gives the protein CASSAADRGFTDTQYF.

The V call is TRBV3-1, the J call TRBJ1-3; D is ambiguous. V lost 0 bases and J 4 bases, leaving 7 bases between the germline ends. The germline V gene has CDR1 LGHDT and CDR2 YNNKEL (reference sequence). This CDR3 is 14 amino acids long. This CDR3 reads CASSQDDSGNTIYF. In nucleotides, the CDR3 is TGTGCCAGCAGCCAAGACGATTCCGGAAACACCATATATTTT.

This sequence joins TRBV27 and TRBJ2-3; 8 bases are shared with TRBD2. The CDR3 runs 15 residues. Per the germline V gene, CDR1 is MNHEY and CDR2 is SMNVEV (reference sequence). V was pared by 6 bases and J by 4 bases, with 9 bases of the junction left unmatched. CDR3 region: CASSLSRGGADTQYF. The CDR3 coding sequence is TGTGCCAGCAGCTTAAGTCGGGGGGGGGCAGATACGCAGTATTTT.

The chain combines TRBV9 with TRBJ2-1, with TRBD2 matching over 9 bases. Germline-derived CDR1 and CDR2 are SGDLS and YYNGEE. The V segment lost 3 bases and the J segment 5 bases; nucleotides outside the gene matches: 6. This CDR3 is 15 amino acids long. The CDR3 bases are TGTGCCAGCAGCGCATCTAGCGGGAACCACAATGAGCAGTTCTTC. The encoded protein is CASSASSGNHNEQFF.

This clonotype was seen at least ten times. This rearrangement joins TRBV11-2 to TRBJ1-2, with TRBD1 identical over 7 bases. The CDR3 totals 13 residues. Germline V gene data show CDR1 as SGHAT and CDR2 as FQNNGV. The junction had 4 bases not matched to a gene; V was cut back by 5 bases and J by 4 bases. In DNA form, the CDR3 reads TGTGCCAGCAGCCGGGACAGATCCTATGGCTACACCTTC. Amino acid sequence: CASSRDRSYGYTF.

Ten or more counts support this clonotype. The chain has TRBV11-1 and TRBJ2-2; D is possibly TRBD2 (6 bases). V lost 1 base to trimming and J lost 0 bases, with 9 bases between them. CDR3 length equals 16 residues. Germline V gene sequence: CDR1 SGHAT, CDR2 FQDESV (reference sequence). The CDR3 spells CASSLELAANTGELFF. In DNA form, the CDR3 reads TGTGCCAGCAGCTTAGAACTAGCAGCGAACACCGGGGAGCTGTTTTTT.

This clonotype has a count of ten or more. The rearrangement uses TRBV6-5 and TRBJ1-5; D unclear. The CDR3 spans 15 residues. From germline, CDR1 is MNHEY and CDR2 SVGAGI. V lost 3 bases and J lost 9, with 18 bases in between. The CDR3 nucleotides read TGTGCCAGCAGTTATAGCGCGACGGATGTTTGGCCCCAGCATTTT. It codes for CASSYSATDVWPQHF.

This clonotype was seen many times. The chain couples TRBV12-3 or TRBV12-4 to TRBJ1-2, with 7 bases fitting TRBD1. CDR3 size: 15 residues. Losses at the gene ends were 6 bases for V and 0 bases for J; bases not matched to a gene: 7. The DNA of the CDR3 is TGTGCCAGCAGACCCCTCGGGACAGCTAACTATGGCTACACCTTC. It codes for CASRPLGTANYGYTF.

The table lists this clonotype with many counts. The CDR3 carries no conserved terminal phenylalanine or tryptophan, so it likely arises from a read error. No DNA is shown, since the ends of the CDR3 on it are uncertain; the CDR3 is the one TCRdb lists. V gene TRBV2 combines with J gene TRBJ2-1; TRBD2 is the table's D call, not checked against the DNA. The germline CDR1 and CDR2 sequences are SNHLY and FYNNEI. A total of 13 residues make up the CDR3, ends included. The chain's CDR3 is CASNTGDSGSPRL.

The sample holds many counts of this clonotype. This chain connects TRBV2 to TRBJ1-5, with D unclear. Germline V gene lookup returns CDR1 SNHLY and CDR2 FYNNEI. The CDR3 is 15 residues long. V was pared by 3 bases and J by 1 base, with 10 bases between. Here the CDR3 reads CASSDQPGSNQPQHF. DNA of the CDR3: TGTGCCAGCAGTGACCAGCCCGGGAGCAATCAGCCCCAGCATTTT.

There are many counts of this clonotype. J is TRBJ2-3 and V is TRBV6-1; no clear D gene. V was pared by 4 bases and J by 1 base, with 9 bases between. Germline V gene data show CDR1 as MNHNS and CDR2 as SASEGT. The CDR3 totals 14 residues. The CDR3 DNA reads TGTGCCAGCAGTGTACTGAAGGGCACAGATACGCAGTATTTT. It encodes CASSVLKGTDTQYF.

V usage is TRBV24-1 and J usage is TRBJ2-7; D is unresolved. Germline V gene lookup returns CDR1 KGHDR and CDR2 SFDVKD. The CDR3 is 12 residues long. The V gene lost 1 base and the J gene lost 9 bases, with 9 bases spanning the gap. The DNA of the CDR3 is TGTGCCACCAGTGATTTTGGTGACGTGCAGTACTTC. It translates to CATSDFGDVQYF.

Comments on this clonotype: This may be a read error: a much more frequent sequence differs by one nucleotide. The rearrangement links TRBV5-5 to TRBJ1-4; 8 positions match TRBD1. This CDR3 is built from 15 residues. The V gene end was trimmed by 3 bases and the J gene end by 7 bases; junction bases not matched to a gene: 8. The germline V gene has CDR1 SGHKS and CDR2 YYEKEE (reference sequence). CDR3 nucleotides: TGTGCCAGCAGCTCAGGGGGCAGGCTCCCTGAAAAACTGTTTTTT. Translating gives CASSSGGRLPEKLFF. Based on the CDR3 plus reference TRBV5-5 and TRBJ1-4, the full variable domain is DAGVTQSPTHLIKTRGQQVTLRCSPISGHKSVSWYQQVLGQGPQFIFQYYEKEERGRGNFPDRFSARQFPNYSSELNVNALLLGDSALYLCASSSGGRLPEKLFFGSGTQLSVL.

Only a few counts were recorded for this clonotype. A much larger clone differs by one base, so this may be a read error. No conserved phenylalanine or tryptophan ends this CDR3, so it is likely a read error. The rearrangement links TRBV7-2 to TRBJ1-1, with D hard to call. V was pared by 5 bases and J by 1 base, with 11 bases between. The germline V gene encodes CDR1 SGHTA and CDR2 FQGNSA. The CDR3 runs to 14 residues. This chain's CDR3 is CASSGRTRNTEAFL. CDR3 nucleotides: TGTGCCAGCAGCGGACGAACACGGAACACTGAAGCTTTCCTT.

A few counts support this clonotype. The chain has TRBV20-1 and TRBJ2-5; no reliable D call. V lost 0 bases, J lost 5 bases, and 13 bases lay in between. Germline V gene data show CDR1 as DFQATT and CDR2 as SNEGSKA (reference sequence). CDR3 length: 14 residues. CDR3 nucleotide sequence: TGCAGTGCTAGAGATCGGATTAGCTGGGAGACCCAGTACTTC. Its translation is CSARDRISWETQYF.

This clonotype was seen at least ten times. This chain uses TRBV20-1 with TRBJ2-2, with TRBD2 matching 8 bases. The CDR3 loop spans 14 amino acids. Germline CDR1 is DFQATT and CDR2 is SNEGSKA (reference sequence). V dropped 1 base and J dropped 4; count of bases not matched to a gene: 2. CDR3 loop: CSARGTSSTGELFF. CDR3 in DNA: TGCAGTGCTAGAGGGACTAGCAGCACCGGGGAGCTGTTTTTT.

This clonotype was seen ten or more times. The chain has TRBV2 and TRBJ2-7, with D hard to call. V dropped 4 bases and J dropped 3 bases, with 13 bases sitting between them. The CDR3 length is 14 residues. Germline assignment: CDR1 SNHLY and CDR2 FYNNEI. CDR3 nucleotide sequence: TGTGCCAGCAGTGCTGAGACCTGGAGCTACGAGCAGTACTTC. It is translated as CASSAETWSYEQYF.

The V call is TRBV5-6, the J call TRBJ2-3; perhaps TRBD2 as D (5 bases). The CDR3 extends over 16 amino acids. CDR1 SGHDT and CDR2 YYEEEE come from the germline V gene. V shed 0 bases and J shed 0 bases, with 11 bases lying between them. The chain's CDR3 is CASSLDSSPSTDTQYF. CDR3 sequence (DNA): TGTGCCAGCAGCTTGGATTCTAGCCCTAGCACAGATACGCAGTATTTT.

This clonotype has at least ten counts. J is TRBJ1-2 and V is TRBV29-1; no firm D call. With 7 bases removed from V and 7 bases from J, the gap between germline ends came to 22 bases. This CDR3 has 14 residues. Germline CDR1 is SQVTM and CDR2 is ANQGSEA. The DNA of the CDR3 is TGCAGCGCAGCGTTGAGACCTCCTATCAGTGGCTACACCTTC. Protein product: CSAALRPPISGYTF.

The rearrangement uses TRBV4-1 and TRBJ2-2; D perhaps matches TRBD2 (5 bases). The V gene's germline CDR1 is MGHRA and CDR2 YSYEKL. Trimming removed 1 base from V and 0 bases from J, with 6 bases in between. This CDR3 has 15 amino acids. CDR3 in DNA: TGCGCCAGCAGCCAAGTCGGGGCGAACACCGGGGAGCTGTTTTTT. The encoded protein is CASSQVGANTGELFF.

This clonotype has more than one count but fewer than ten. The J gene is TRBJ2-5, the V gene TRBV18; 7 bases map to TRBD1. Germline V gives CDR1 KGHSH, CDR2 LQKENI. CDR3 length: 15 amino acids. V gave up 1 base and J gave up 4 bases; unmatched junction bases: 6. The CDR3 here is CASSPQRQGRETQYF. CDR3 bases: TGTGCCAGCTCACCACAACGACAGGGTCGAGAGACCCAGTACTTC.

The chain links TRBV28 to TRBJ1-3, with TRBD1 identical over 8 bases. The CDR3 is made up of 15 amino acids. The V and J ends lost 5 bases and 0 bases, in that order; junction bases with no gene match: 3. Germline V gives CDR1 MDHEN, CDR2 SYDVKM. This chain's CDR3 is CASSDDRGSGNTIYF. The CDR3 DNA reads as TGTGCCAGCAGTGATGACAGGGGCTCTGGAAACACCATATATTTT.